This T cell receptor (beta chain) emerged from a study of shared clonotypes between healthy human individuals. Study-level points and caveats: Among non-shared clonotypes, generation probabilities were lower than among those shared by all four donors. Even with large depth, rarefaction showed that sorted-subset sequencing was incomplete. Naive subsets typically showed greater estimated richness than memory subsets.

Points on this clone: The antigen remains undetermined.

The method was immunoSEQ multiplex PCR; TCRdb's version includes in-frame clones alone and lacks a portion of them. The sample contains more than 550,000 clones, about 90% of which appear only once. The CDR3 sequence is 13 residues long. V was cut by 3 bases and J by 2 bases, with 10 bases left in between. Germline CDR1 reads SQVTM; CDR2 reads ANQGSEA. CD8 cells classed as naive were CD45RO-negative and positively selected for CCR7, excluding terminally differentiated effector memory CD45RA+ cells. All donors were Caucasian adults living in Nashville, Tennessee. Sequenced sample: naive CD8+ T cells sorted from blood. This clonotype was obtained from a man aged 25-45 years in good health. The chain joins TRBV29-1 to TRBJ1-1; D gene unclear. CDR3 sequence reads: CSVDTRFNTEAFF. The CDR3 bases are TGCAGCGTTGATACCAGGTTTAACACTGAAGCTTTCTTT.